This TCR beta chain appears in the sequencing data of a study of shared clonotypes between healthy human individuals. Study-level background: Donors had three CD4 naive, three CD4 memory, two CD8 naive and one CD8 memory plate apiece.

Here immunoSEQ multiplex PCR was the method, and the copy in TCRdb shows in-frame clones only, minus some. This sample has 2 million to 2.5 million clones; under 97% occur once, and the top ten carry 0.13%. The V end lost 3 bases, the J end lost 4 bases, and 14 bases lay between the germline ends. The CDR3 is 15 amino acids. Germline V lookup: CDR1 MDHEN, CDR2 SYDVKM. The TCR comes from a man aged 18 to 35 in good health. The sequenced material came from naive CD4+ T cells sorted from blood. Subset here: CD45RA+ positively selected. This chain connects TRBV28 to TRBJ2-3, with TRBD1 as a possible D gene (6 bases). The CDR3: CASSFLQGQADTQYF. The DNA for the CDR3 is TGTGCCAGCAGTTTTCTCCAGGGGCAGGCAGATACGCAGTATTTT.